This T cell receptor (beta chain) was recovered during a study of shared clonotypes between healthy human individuals. Trimming left V 3 bases short and J 6 bases short, with 8 bases between. Per germline, CDR1 DFQATT and CDR2 SNEGSKA (reference sequence). CDR3 length equals 11 residues. This clone was picked up one time. Generated by immunoSEQ multiplex PCR, the TCRdb table keeps only in-frame clones and is missing some. The sample has hundreds of thousands of clones, less than 80% seen once. Sequenced input: memory CD4+ T cells sorted from blood. Specified subset: CD45RA-negative fraction. This sequence originates from a woman younger than 45 in good health. This rearrangement joins TRBV20-1 to TRBJ1-2, with D hard to call. For the CDR3, the DNA is TGCAGTGCTAGTCTGGGCGATGGCTACACCTTC. It yields the protein CSASLGDGYTF.